This T cell receptor beta chain was sequenced during a study of T-cell memory formation after mild COVID-19 (dated by TCRdb to 2020 to 2023). In the study overall: TCR sequence clusters from the two donors were found to be largely donor specific. The cohort comprised two young, previously healthy adult volunteers, one female and one male. In two donors, T-cell clones that expanded and contracted after mild COVID-19 were followed by sequencing TCRalpha and TCRbeta repertoires longitudinally.

The sample was run on an Illumina NovaSeq 6000. TCRalpha and TCRbeta cDNA libraries were built by 5'RACE with constant-segment primers, adding sample barcodes and unique molecular identifiers. RNA was extracted from every sample with Trizol reagent. The libraries were amplified in two PCR steps, and the second step added a second sample barcode and Illumina TruSeq adapters. Sequencing of libraries was performed on an Illumina NovaSeq with 2 x 150 bp paired-end reads. In the original analysis: Demultiplexing of reads and collapsing into UMI-guided consensus sequences were performed with migec v1.2.7. With mixcr v2.1.11, UMI consensuses were aligned to TRA and TRB V and J templates and assembled into clonotypes. A clonotype was counted as expanded or contracted only when both edgeR and NoisET called the clonotype significant, with the noise models trained on biological replicates. For edgeR calls, the thresholds were a false discovery rate-adjusted p below 0.01 and a log2 fold-change of 1. As an exploratory analysis of dynamics, max-normalized trajectories of the 1000 most abundant clonotypes were examined by PCA with hierarchical clustering. Separately sequenced CD4+ and CD8+ repertoires were used to assign the CD4 or CD8 phenotype of responding clones. Clones were called with MiXCR by TCRdb after fastp trimmed the public reads at Q25, and only in-frame beta chains were retained. All rows with the same CDR3 protein become a single entry with the most common DNA and genes. Clone size and V and J calls follow TCRdb, not the original study. The sample contains roughly 400,000 distinct CDR3 sequences, 15% to 20% of them found a single time. The ten most abundant clones make up roughly 21% of the sample.

In this sample, this clonotype turned up a few times. Its antigen specificity is not known. The input lacks base qualities; no much larger clone sits a single base away. What the study reported, not specific to this receptor: Contracting CD4+ clones were found mainly in CM and EM memory subsets, while CD8+ clones were enriched in EMRA. Some responding clones were detected in pre-infection memory, suggesting pre-existing cross-reactive memory T cells joined the SARS-CoV-2 response. Whether the second-wave clones peaking on day 37 were SARS-CoV-2 specific was not confirmed. The study included only a couple of mild cases, and larger cohorts that include severe cases with pre-infection samples were judged to be necessary. Clones that contracted from day 15 to 85 showed balanced CD4/CD8 phenotypes, whereas a second wave of clones that expanded from day 15 to 37 leaned towards CD4+.

Ficoll-Paque density gradient centrifugation was the method used to isolate PBMCs. The specimen was PBMCs or a T cell subset sorted from them (not recorded which). The receptor was derived from a man aged 18 to 29 who had mild COVID-19 (a few samples of this study predate the infection). The sample titles of this study are shuffled in the database, so cell type and time point are left out; the donor was told from shared clones.

The nucleotide sequence reads TGTGCCAGCAGACAAAGCACTGAAGCTTTCTTT. Its translation reads: CASRQSTEAFF. This receptor chain uses TRBV7-2 and TRBJ1-1; no confident D gene assignment can be made. Based on the germline V gene, the CDR1 and CDR2 sequences are SGHTA and FQGNSA. Relative to germline, V is 6 bases shorter and J is 4 bases shorter, with 6 bases between their ends. Taken from cysteine to phenylalanine, the CDR3 has 11 residues. Only CDR3 DNA is held: 33 bases, read in frame from base 1.